This T cell receptor beta chain stems from a study of blood T cell repertoires in COVID-19. Overall study context: Donors in the United States, Italy and Spain gave samples during acute or convalescent COVID-19.

In the original workflow: How many nucleated cells were present was estimated from reference gene primer amplification. Sequencing used immunoSEQ multiplex PCR; TCRdb keeps in-frame clones, though not all of them. That table gives V, J and clone size, and the DNA gave D and trimming. Of over 120,000 clones in the sample, 87% are singletons; the top ten hold 11%. CDR3 length: 15 residues. Germline V gene data show CDR1 as SGDLS and CDR2 as YYNGEE. The ends were cut back, 0 bases at V and 10 bases at J, with 14 bases in the middle. The sequenced sample consisted of PBMCs or T cells enriched from blood (not recorded which). This chain uses TRBV9 with TRBJ1-6; the D gene is possibly TRBD1 (5 bases). This receptor was obtained from a man between 60 and 75 years old who had recovered from COVID-19. This CDR3 reads CASSVAGRAESPLHF. In nucleotides, the CDR3 is TGTGCCAGCAGCGTAGCAGGCAGGGCAGAATCACCCCTCCACTTT.